The 29 T cell receptor beta chains below all came from one sample that was sequenced in a study of radiotherapy plus CTLA-4 blockade in lung cancer. TCRdb's table, derived via immunoSEQ multiplex PCR, lists solely in-frame clones and lacks some. The sample consists of 15,000 to 20,000 clones, approximately 85% of them appearing once. The sequencing here drew on peripheral blood, taken from a patient treated with radiotherapy plus ipilimumab. These receptors originate from a human donor with non-small cell lung cancer whose response to radiotherapy plus ipilimumab could not be evaluated.

The chain has TRBV7-9 and TRBJ1-6; no definite D call. The germline gives CDR1 SEHNR, CDR2 FQNEAQ (reference sequence). There are 13 residues in the CDR3. The V and J ends lost 1 base and 14 bases respectively, with 12 bases between them. CDR3 in amino acids: CASSLDGPGSLHF. The DNA of the CDR3 is TGTGCCAGCAGCTTAGATGGGCCAGGATCCCTCCACTTT.

The chain joins TRBV4-3 to TRBJ2-7, with D possibly matching TRBD2 (6 bases). From germline, CDR1 is LGHNA and CDR2 YSLEER. V was cut by 0 bases and J by 0 bases, with 15 bases left in between. This CDR3 contains 17 residues. Here the CDR3 DNA reads TGCGCCAGCAGCCAAGATCGGGGGAGAGGGCGCTCCTACGAGCAGTACTTC. Amino acids: CASSQDRGRGRSYEQYF.

The CDR3: CASSPTWGRGSGANVLTF. The DNA of the CDR3 is TGTGCCAGCAGCCCCACATGGGGCAGGGGCTCTGGGGCCAACGTCCTGACTTTC. The chain links TRBV7-3 to TRBJ2-6; D might be TRBD1 (6 bases). Between the trimmed V and J ends, which lost 5 bases and 0 bases, there was a span of 17 bases. The CDR3 contains 18 residues. The V gene's germline CDR1 is SGHTA and CDR2 FQGTGA.

This clone was seen once. The chain links TRBV10-3 to TRBJ2-7; D gene uncertain. Germline loops: CDR1 ENHRY, CDR2 SYGVKD. The CDR3 runs to 11 residues. The germline V and J ends were trimmed by 5 bases and 2 bases, with 4 bases remaining between them. In nucleotides, the CDR3 is TGTGCCATCAGTCAGACCTACGAGCAGTACTTC. Its protein product is CAISQTYEQYF.

V usage is TRBV18 and J usage is TRBJ1-1; no reliable D call. This CDR3 is built from 12 residues. Looked up from germline, CDR1 is KGHSH and CDR2 is LQKENI. V shed 5 bases and J shed 4 bases, with 8 bases lying between them. The CDR3 region has the DNA TGTGCCAGCTCATCGACATCCACTGAAGCTTTCTTT. Protein: CASSSTSTEAFF.

In this sample, this clone turned up a few times. This chain links TRBV5-8 with TRBJ2-3, with D uncertain. Trimming shortened V by 4 bases and J by 3 bases, and 3 bases separated the two germline ends. The CDR3 is made up of 11 amino acids. The germline CDR1 and CDR2 sequences are SGHTS and YDEGEE. In DNA, the CDR3 is TGTGCCAGCAGCCAAACAGATACGCAGTATTTT. Its protein is CASSQTDTQYF.

The V call is TRBV28, the J call TRBJ1-5; 11 bases match TRBD1. Germline V gene lookup returns CDR1 MDHEN and CDR2 SYDVKM. The V segment lost 3 bases and the J segment 7 bases; nucleotides outside the gene matches: 5. This CDR3 has 15 residues. DNA of the CDR3: TGTGCCAGCAGTTTTATGGGACAGGGGGGACAGCCCCAGCATTTT. Translating gives CASSFMGQGGQPQHF.

V gene TRBV19 combines with J gene TRBJ1-1; the match to TRBD1 covers 10 bases. The CDR3 is 16 amino acids. V dropped 6 bases and J dropped 5; count of bases not matched to a gene: 12. Germline loops: CDR1 LNHDA, CDR2 SQIVND (reference sequence). The CDR3 DNA follows: TGTGCCAGTAGCCCCCGGGTAGGACAGGGGGATACTGAAGCTTTCTTT. Translation gives CASSPRVGQGDTEAFF. Full variable domain (rest looked up from reference TRBV19 and TRBJ1-1): DGGITQSPKYLFRKEGQNVTLSCEQNLNHDAMYWYRQDPGQGLRLIYYSQIVNDFQKGDIAEGYSVSREKKESFPLTVTSAQKNPTAFYLCASSPRVGQGDTEAFFGQGTRLTVV.

The chain employs TRBV4-1 and TRBJ1-2, with 8 nucleotides matching TRBD1. This CDR3 has 14 amino acids. V shed 0 bases, J shed 4 bases, and the junction held 1 base outside the gene matches. CDR1 and CDR2 (germline): MGHRA, YSYEKL. CDR3 in DNA: TGCGCCAGCAGCCAAGAAACAGGGGGCTATGGCTACACCTTC. Amino acids: CASSQETGGYGYTF.

This clone was recorded only once. This chain uses TRBV5-1 with TRBJ1-2; D is ambiguous. From germline, CDR1 is SGHRS and CDR2 YFSETQ. The CDR3 contains 14 residues. V shed 5 bases and J shed 3 bases, with 14 bases lying between them. The CDR3 sequence: CASSSAEKYYGYTF. In DNA form, the CDR3 reads TGCGCCAGCAGTAGTGCGGAGAAATACTATGGCTACACCTTC.

The CDR3 loop is CASSLDSNTEAFF. The CDR3 DNA reads TGTGCCAGCAGCTTAGACAGCAACACTGAAGCTTTCTTT. This chain links TRBV5-4 with TRBJ1-1; TRBD1 might be the D (5 bases). This CDR3 has 13 amino acids. Germline CDR1 SGHNT, CDR2 YYREEE (reference sequence). V dropped 2 bases and J dropped 2 bases, with 7 bases sitting between them.

V gene TRBV2 combines with J gene TRBJ1-5; D unclear. Germline V CDR1 and CDR2: SNHLY, FYNNEI. There are 16 residues in the CDR3. V was shortened by 4 bases and J by 0 bases, with 13 bases between the two germline ends. The CDR3 reads CASSASVYRSNQPQHF. For the CDR3, the DNA is TGTGCCAGCAGTGCCTCGGTATATCGTAGCAATCAGCCCCAGCATTTT.

The chain combines TRBV6-1 with TRBJ2-1; TRBD2 agrees at 12 bases. CDR1 and CDR2 from the germline V gene are MNHNS and SASEGT. Trimming at V came to 6 bases and at J to 8 bases, leaving 5 bases not matched to a gene. This CDR3 is 14 amino acids long. Here the CDR3 reads CASSRGLAGYEQFF. As DNA, the CDR3 is TGTGCCAGCAGCCGCGGACTAGCGGGATATGAGCAGTTCTTC.

The rearrangement uses TRBV6-5 and TRBJ1-3, with 8 positions matching TRBD1. Germline-derived CDR1 and CDR2 are MNHEY and SVGAGI. This CDR3 is 16 amino acids long. With V trimmed by 0 bases and J by 4 bases, 5 bases remained unmatched. The CDR3 here is CASSYSGQGTGNTIYF. The CDR3 DNA sequence: TGTGCCAGCAGTTACTCAGGACAGGGCACCGGAAACACCATATATTTT.

V gene TRBV11-2 combines with J gene TRBJ2-5, with a possible D match to TRBD1 (5 bases). The J call may not be correct, given that the DNA end is closer to TRBJ2-7. CDR3 length equals 13 residues. Germline assignment: CDR1 SGHAT and CDR2 FQNNGV. The CDR3 DNA reads as TGTGCCAGCAGCTTGGGGCAGAGCTACGAGCAGTACTTC. Amino acids: CASSLGQSYEQYF.

This rearrangement joins TRBV5-4 to TRBJ2-3; 12 nucleotides align to TRBD2. This CDR3 has 17 residues. V gave up 3 bases and J gave up 5 bases; unmatched junction bases: 10. Germline V gene lookup returns CDR1 SGHNT and CDR2 YYREEE (reference sequence). The CDR3 protein is CASSSALAGGRGDTQYF. CDR3 bases: TGTGCCAGCAGCTCCGCCCTAGCGGGAGGGCGAGGAGATACGCAGTATTTT.

The rearrangement links TRBV21-1 to TRBJ2-3; the D call TRBD2 from the table was never checked on the DNA. TRBV21-1 is reported as a pseudogene. The CDR3 is 16 residues long. CDR3 loop: CNNEGTSGSEADTQYF. The CDR3 nucleotides are TGTAACAACGAGGGCACTAGCGGGAGCGAGGCAGATACGCAGTATTTT.

The chain is built from TRBV7-2 and TRBJ2-5; possibly TRBD2 for D (5 bases). V was pared by 2 bases and J by 7 bases, with 11 bases between. This CDR3 comprises 13 residues. Germline V lookup: CDR1 SGHTA, CDR2 FQGNSA. In DNA, the CDR3 is TGTGCCAGCAGCTTATCGAGCAGCGGGACCCAGTACTTC. Translating it yields CASSLSSSGTQYF.

The J gene is TRBJ2-7, the V gene TRBV7-9; TRBD2 might be the D (6 bases). Germline CDR1 SEHNR, CDR2 FQNEAQ (reference sequence). The CDR3 runs to 16 residues. The V end was cut by 7 bases, the J end by 0 bases, with 19 bases between. CDR3 bases: TGTGCCAGCACCTTGGGGCGGGGATTTGGCTCCTACGAGCAGTACTTC. The encoded protein is CASTLGRGFGSYEQYF.

This rearrangement joins TRBV6-4 to TRBJ2-7; 7 nucleotides match TRBD1. The CDR3 spans 16 residues. Unmatched junction bases numbered 13, after V lost 4 bases and J lost 4 bases. Germline lookup yields CDR1 MRHNA and CDR2 SNTAGT. The CDR3 nucleotides read TGTGCCAGCAGTGGGGCCCCCCCGGGACAGAGTTACGAGCAGTACTTC. It translates to CASSGAPPGQSYEQYF.

The V gene is TRBV10-2, the J gene TRBJ2-6; D call uncertain. The CDR3 contains 16 residues. The germline V gene encodes CDR1 WSHSY and CDR2 SAAADI. V shed 0 bases and J shed 2 bases, with 8 bases lying between them. CDR3 in DNA: TGCGCCAGCAGTGAGTCGACGGGTACTGGGGCCAACGTCCTGACTTTC. It translates to CASSESTGTGANVLTF.

This chain joins TRBV4-1 and TRBJ2-3; 10 bases align to TRBD2. There are 16 residues in the CDR3. The V gene's germline CDR1 is MGHRA and CDR2 YSYEKL. With 2 bases clipped from V and 4 bases from J, the junction kept 6 bases outside the gene matches. The CDR3 coding sequence is TGCGCCAGCAGCCAACTTAGCGGGAGGTCGGCAGATACGCAGTATTTT. Amino acids: CASSQLSGRSADTQYF.

V is TRBV5-1 and J is TRBJ1-5, with 7 bases identical to TRBD1. CDR1 is SGHRS, CDR2 YFSETQ, per germline. CDR3 size: 13 residues. The J segment lost 8 bases and the V segment lost 3 bases, leaving 5 bases of the junction unmatched. The CDR3 sequence is CASSSTGKEPQHF. Here the CDR3 DNA reads TGCGCCAGCAGCTCGACAGGGAAGGAGCCCCAGCATTTT.

The rearrangement joins TRBV4-2 to TRBJ2-7; D possibly corresponds to TRBD1 (5 bases). Germline V gene lookup returns CDR1 LGHNA and CDR2 YNFKEQ. The CDR3 has 15 residues. V was pared by 5 bases and J by 4 bases, with 18 bases between. The DNA of the CDR3 is TGTGCCAGCAGCGAAATAGGGGATCCGGGTTACGAGCAGTACTTC. Its translation is CASSEIGDPGYEQYF.

This sequence joins TRBV19 and TRBJ2-6; 9 bases are a match to TRBD1. J lost 2 bases, V lost 6 bases, and 8 bases had no gene match. CDR1 is LNHDA, CDR2 SQIVND, per germline (reference sequence). CDR3 length: 17 residues. CDR3 residues: CASRDRGSGTGANVLTF. CDR3 in DNA: TGTGCCAGTAGGGACAGGGGAAGCGGGACTGGGGCCAACGTCCTGACTTTC.

The rearrangement links TRBV5-4 to TRBJ1-4; the match to TRBD1 covers 9 bases. V lost 5 bases to trimming and J lost 4 bases; unmatched junction nucleotides: 6. This CDR3 is built from 15 residues. Germline assignment: CDR1 SGHNT and CDR2 YYREEE (reference sequence). The chain's CDR3 is CASSSNRGLNEKLFF. CDR3 DNA: TGTGCCAGCAGTTCAAACAGGGGGCTTAATGAAAAACTGTTTTTT.

The genes are TRBV4-3 and TRBJ2-7; 7 bases are a match to TRBD1. Germline V gene data show CDR1 as LGHNA and CDR2 as YSLEER. This CDR3 is built from 15 residues. The V and J ends lost 1 base and 3 bases, in that order; junction bases with no gene match: 6. The CDR3 loop reads CASSQVTGAFYEQYF. The CDR3 bases are TGCGCCAGCAGCCAAGTCACAGGGGCTTTCTACGAGCAGTACTTC.

V gene TRBV6-5 combines with J gene TRBJ2-5; perhaps TRBD1 as D (6 bases). This CDR3 spans 14 amino acids. Germline values: CDR1 MNHEY, CDR2 SVGAGI. V lost 3 bases and J lost 6, with 14 bases in between. DNA of the CDR3: TGTGCCAGCAGTTATAACAGGGTAGGAAAGACCCAGTACTTC. This translates into CASSYNRVGKTQYF.

This clone was detected once. V gene TRBV5-1 combines with J gene TRBJ2-5; perhaps TRBD2 as D (5 bases). Judging by the DNA end, TRBJ2-7 fits better; the J call may be wrong. The CDR3 spans 15 residues. Germline CDR1 and CDR2: SGHRS and YFSETQ. CDR3 nucleotide sequence: TGCGCCAGCAGCCCGGCCGTGGGGAGCTCCTACGAGCAGTACTTC. It is translated as CASSPAVGSSYEQYF.